This TCR beta chain is from a study of blood T cells in healthy people across ages. Study-level points and caveats: Getting older went along with TCR beta diversity per million T cells dropping roughly linearly. Strong correlation was found linking TCR beta diversity to naive T cell percentage.

Germline lookup yields CDR1 KGHSH and CDR2 LQKENI. The V segment lost 3 bases and the J segment 11 bases; nucleotides outside the gene matches: 12. The CDR3 is 16 residues long. With a J-beta primer mix and a sample-barcoded 5' primer, a second PCR ran roughly 7 to 11 cycles. Template switching added a 12-random-nucleotide identifier to every cDNA molecule. TCRdb reprocessed the 5' RACE reads with MiXCR, giving one entry per CDR3 protein. Counted here are under 2 million distinct CDR3 sequences, 34% occurring once; the ten biggest clones make up about 11%. A few counts support this clonotype. Its antigen remains unidentified.

The chain combines TRBV18 with TRBJ2-5, with 13 bases aligning to TRBD2. This receptor was taken from a woman under 40 in good health. Specimen: blood. This CDR3 reads CASSPGGLAGPTEQYF. In DNA, the CDR3 is TGTGCCAGCTCACCGGGGGGACTAGCGGGACCTACGGAGCAGTACTTC.